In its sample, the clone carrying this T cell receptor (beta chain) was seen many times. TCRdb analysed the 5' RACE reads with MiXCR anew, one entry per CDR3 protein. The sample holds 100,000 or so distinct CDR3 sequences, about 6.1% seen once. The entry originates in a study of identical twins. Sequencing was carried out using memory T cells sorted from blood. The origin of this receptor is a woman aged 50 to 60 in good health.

The CDR3 DNA sequence: TGTGCCAGCAGTGAGCCGACTAAGGGGTTCTTC. It yields the protein CASSEPTKGFF. The V gene is TRBV2, the J gene TRBJ2-1; D is possibly TRBD2 (5 bases). The CDR3 length is 11 residues. The ends were cut back, 3 bases at V and 15 bases at J, with 12 bases in the middle. Per the germline V gene, CDR1 is SNHLY and CDR2 is FYNNEI.